Included here is one TCR beta chain sequence, with context. No antigen is known for it. Nothing much larger sits one base from this clone, and base qualities are not available. This specimen comes from a study of cytomegalovirus exposure and HLA in healthy donors (dated by TCRdb to about 2017). With respect to the entire study: A later analysis indicated that the 95 to 150 validation repertoires were generated on the platform also employed for the approximately 700 repertoires of the first cohort. The study combined high-throughput TCR immunosequencing, statistical association of individual TCRs with disease status, and machine learning to predict cytomegalovirus infection status. Along with the roughly 670-subject first cohort, a separate validation cohort of approximately 110 different subjects was used. The study aimed to test whether cataloging public T cell receptors could reveal signatures of past pathogen exposure.

What the work shows at the level of the full study, not this receptor alone: Subsequent analysis determined that TCRs grouped into clusters in the first cohort also showed a tendency toward co-occurrence across the roughly 110 validation repertoires, and 85% to 95% of cluster scores exceeded 0. In the study, 150 to 200 TCR beta chains were listed as associated with cytomegalovirus. It was suggested by the authors that the approach could potentially be generalized to other disease states and immunological phenotypes. Most TCR sequences were observed very rarely across donors, whereas some public TCRs were present in many individuals. A later analysis had no HLA typing for the validation cohort, so co-occurrence there was scored across all 110 or so repertoires. The classifier was reported to diagnose cytomegalovirus status with high specificity and sensitivity in both the original and validation cohorts. In vitro tests confirmed that a few of the cytomegalovirus-associated TCR beta chains recognize cytomegalovirus antigens.

The library was built by means of the immunoSEQ multiplex PCR assay. Per the authors' processing: A statistical classification framework was built for diagnosing cytomegalovirus status from the catalog of TCR beta chain sequences. Sourced from immuneACCESS, this table was stored by TCRdb with only in-frame sequences that have V and J called. A share of the clones is absent; for the studies checked, an unresolved V gene accounts for under half, and the remainder has no known explanation. The DNA was the basis for D and trimming; V, J and clone size are from that table. In all, the sample holds around 180,000 clones, and around 88% of those were seen once. The ten biggest clones cover more than 1.4% of the sample. Separate from the approximately 670-subject first cohort, the validation cohort of 90 to 150 subjects was the group to which the donors belonged. Sequenced: PBMCs. This receptor was taken from a woman aged 18-29 years in good health and CMV-seronegative.

The sequenced DNA is TGTGCCAGCTCGATAATTCAGGGTGGAGAGACCCAGTACTTC. This gives the protein CASSIIQGGETQYF. The chain is encoded by TRBV27 joined to TRBJ2-5, and perhaps TRBD1 as D gene, on 5 matching bases. From the germline V gene (reference sequence), CDR1 is MNHEY and CDR2 is SMNVEV. The CDR3 covers 14 residues, taking in both the cysteine and the phenylalanine. Left in the record is the CDR3 DNA by itself, 42 bases read in frame from the first base. V gives up 8 bases and J gives up 4 bases, and the segment between their germline ends measures 17 bases.